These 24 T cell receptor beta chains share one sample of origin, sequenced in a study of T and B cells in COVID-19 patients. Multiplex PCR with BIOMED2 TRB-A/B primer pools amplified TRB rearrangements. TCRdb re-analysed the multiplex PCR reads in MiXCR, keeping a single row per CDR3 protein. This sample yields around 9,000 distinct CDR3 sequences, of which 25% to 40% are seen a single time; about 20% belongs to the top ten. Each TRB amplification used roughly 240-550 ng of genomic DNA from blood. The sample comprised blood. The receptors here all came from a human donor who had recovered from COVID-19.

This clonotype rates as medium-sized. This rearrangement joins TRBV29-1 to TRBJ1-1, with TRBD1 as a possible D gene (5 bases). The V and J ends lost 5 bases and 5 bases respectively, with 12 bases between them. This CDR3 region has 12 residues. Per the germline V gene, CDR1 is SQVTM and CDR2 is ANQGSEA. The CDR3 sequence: CSVTGGVTEAFF. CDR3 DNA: TGCAGCGTTACGGGGGGGGTAACTGAAGCTTTCTTT.

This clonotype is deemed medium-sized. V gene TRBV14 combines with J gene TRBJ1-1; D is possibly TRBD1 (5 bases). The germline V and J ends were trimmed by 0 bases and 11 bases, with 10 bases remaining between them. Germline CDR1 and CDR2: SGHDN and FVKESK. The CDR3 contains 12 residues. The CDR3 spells CASSQDRREAFF. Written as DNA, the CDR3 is TGTGCCAGCAGCCAAGATCGCAGGGAGGCTTTCTTT.

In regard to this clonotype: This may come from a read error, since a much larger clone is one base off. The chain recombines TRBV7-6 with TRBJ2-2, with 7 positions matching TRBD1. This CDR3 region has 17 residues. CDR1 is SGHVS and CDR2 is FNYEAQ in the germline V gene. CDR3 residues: CATSLAPGTVNTGELFF. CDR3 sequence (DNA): TGTGCCACCAGCTTAGCGCCCGGGACAGTAAACACCGGGGAGCTGTTTTTT.

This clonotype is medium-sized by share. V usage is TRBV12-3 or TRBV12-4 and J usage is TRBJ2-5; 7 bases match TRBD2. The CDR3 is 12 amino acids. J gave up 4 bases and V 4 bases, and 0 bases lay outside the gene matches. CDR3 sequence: CASSSGGETQYF. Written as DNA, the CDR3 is TGTGCCAGCAGTTCGGGAGGAGAGACCCAGTACTTC.

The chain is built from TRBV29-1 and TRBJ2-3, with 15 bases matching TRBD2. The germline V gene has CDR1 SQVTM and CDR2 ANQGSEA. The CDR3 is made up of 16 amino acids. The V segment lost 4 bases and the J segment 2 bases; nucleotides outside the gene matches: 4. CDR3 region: CSVGGTSGGNTDTQYF. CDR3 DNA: TGCAGCGTTGGGGGGACTAGCGGGGGGAACACAGATACGCAGTATTTT.

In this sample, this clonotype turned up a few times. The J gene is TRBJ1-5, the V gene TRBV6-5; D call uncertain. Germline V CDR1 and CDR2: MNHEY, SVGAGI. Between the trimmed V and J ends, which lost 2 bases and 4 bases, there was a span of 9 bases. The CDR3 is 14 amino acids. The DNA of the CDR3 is TGTGCCAGCAGTTACAAGGCCAGAAATCAGCCCCAGCATTTT. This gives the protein CASSYKARNQPQHF.

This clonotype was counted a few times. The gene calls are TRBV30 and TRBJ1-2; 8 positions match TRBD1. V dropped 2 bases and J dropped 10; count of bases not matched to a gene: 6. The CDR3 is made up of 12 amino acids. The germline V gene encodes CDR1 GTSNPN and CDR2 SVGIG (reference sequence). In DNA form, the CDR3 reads TGTGCCTGGAGTCGAGACAGGGGTGTCTACACCTTC. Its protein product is CAWSRDRGVYTF.

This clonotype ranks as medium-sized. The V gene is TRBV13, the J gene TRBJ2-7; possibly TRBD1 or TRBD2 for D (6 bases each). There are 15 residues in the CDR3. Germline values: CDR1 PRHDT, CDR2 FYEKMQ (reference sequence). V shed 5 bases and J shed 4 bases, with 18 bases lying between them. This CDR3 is CASSTEGDPIYEQYF. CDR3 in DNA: TGTGCCAGCAGCACGGAGGGGGACCCAATTTACGAGCAGTACTTC.

The CDR3 nucleotides are TGTGCCAGCAGTGAAGCCGACAGGGGCGCCTACGAGCAGTACTTC. It encodes CASSEADRGAYEQYF. The chain uses TRBV7-2 and TRBJ2-7; 8 bases map to TRBD1. Germline CDR1 is SGHTA and CDR2 is FQGNSA. This CDR3 contains 15 residues. J lost 2 bases, V lost 6 bases, and 9 bases had no gene match.

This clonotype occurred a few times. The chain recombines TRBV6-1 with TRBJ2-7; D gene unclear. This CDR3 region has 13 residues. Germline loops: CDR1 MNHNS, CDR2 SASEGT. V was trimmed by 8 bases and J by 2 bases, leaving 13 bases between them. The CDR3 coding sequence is TGTGCCAGCTCCAATCCTTCACCCTACGAGCAGTACTTC. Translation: CASSNPSPYEQYF.

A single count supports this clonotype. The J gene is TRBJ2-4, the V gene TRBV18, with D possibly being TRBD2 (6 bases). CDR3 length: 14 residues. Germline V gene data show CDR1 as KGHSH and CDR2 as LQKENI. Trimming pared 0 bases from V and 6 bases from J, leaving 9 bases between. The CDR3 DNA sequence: TGTGCCAGCTCACCACCGCCCGGGGGAAACATTCAGTACTTC. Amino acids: CASSPPPGGNIQYF. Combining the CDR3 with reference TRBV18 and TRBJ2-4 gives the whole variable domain NAGVMQNPRHLVRRRGQEARLRCSPMKGHSHVYWYRQLPEEGLKFMVYLQKENIIDESGMPKERFSAEFPKEGPSILRIQQVVRGDSAAYFCASSPPPGGNIQYFGAGTRLSVL.

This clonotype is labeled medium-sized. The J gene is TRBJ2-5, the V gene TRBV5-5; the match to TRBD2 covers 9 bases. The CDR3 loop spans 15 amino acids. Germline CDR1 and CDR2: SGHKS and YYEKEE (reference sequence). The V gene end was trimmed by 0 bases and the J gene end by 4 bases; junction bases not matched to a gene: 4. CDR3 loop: CASSLAKLAGETQYF. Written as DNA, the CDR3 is TGTGCCAGCAGCTTGGCCAAACTAGCGGGAGAGACCCAGTACTTC.

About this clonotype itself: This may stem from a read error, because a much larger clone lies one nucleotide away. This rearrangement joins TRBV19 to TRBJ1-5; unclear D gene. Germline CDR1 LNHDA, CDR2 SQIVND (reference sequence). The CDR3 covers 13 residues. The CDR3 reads CASIIGSNQPQHF. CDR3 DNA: TGTGCCAGTATTATAGGGAGCAATCAGCCCCAGCATTTT.

This CDR3 reads CASSLVLGTETQYF. Here the CDR3 DNA reads TGTGCCAGCAGCTTAGTGTTAGGGACGGAGACCCAGTACTTC. The V gene is TRBV7-4, the J gene TRBJ2-5; D assignment may be TRBD1 or TRBD2 (5 bases each). The V gene's germline CDR1 is SGHVT and CDR2 SQSDAQ. The CDR3 has 14 amino acids. Trimming shortened V by 1 base and J by 5 bases, and 11 bases separated the two germline ends.

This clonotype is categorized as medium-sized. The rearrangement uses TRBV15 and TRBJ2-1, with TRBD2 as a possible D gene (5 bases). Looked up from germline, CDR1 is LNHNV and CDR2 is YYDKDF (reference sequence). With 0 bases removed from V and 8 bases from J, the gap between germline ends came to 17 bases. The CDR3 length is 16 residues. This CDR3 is CATSREGGGPWDEQFF. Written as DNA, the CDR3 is TGTGCCACCAGCAGAGAAGGAGGCGGGCCGTGGGATGAGCAGTTCTTC.

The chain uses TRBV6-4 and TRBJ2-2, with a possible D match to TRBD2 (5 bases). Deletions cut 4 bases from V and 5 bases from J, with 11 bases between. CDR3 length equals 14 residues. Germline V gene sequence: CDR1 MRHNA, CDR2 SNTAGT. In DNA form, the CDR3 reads TGTGCCAGCAGTGGGACTCCGGGGACCGGGGAGCTGTTTTTT. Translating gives CASSGTPGTGELFF.

CDR3 region: CASERDRGYGYTF. Here the CDR3 DNA reads TGTGCCAGCGAACGGGACAGAGGCTATGGCTACACCTTC. The chain carries TRBV6-1 and TRBJ1-2; 7 bases line up with TRBD1. This CDR3 is 13 amino acids long. Germline V gives CDR1 MNHNS, CDR2 SASEGT. J was trimmed by 4 bases and V by 8 bases; bases with no gene match: 7.

CDR3 coding DNA: TGTGCCAGCAGTTCCCAACTAGCGGGAGGGTACAATGAGCAGTTCTTC. Translated, it gives CASSSQLAGGYNEQFF. The chain recombines TRBV6-5 with TRBJ2-1, with TRBD2 matching 13 bases. Trimming took 4 bases from V and 4 from J; bases not matched to a gene: 4. In germline, CDR1 is MNHEY, CDR2 SVGAGI. The CDR3 length is 16 residues.

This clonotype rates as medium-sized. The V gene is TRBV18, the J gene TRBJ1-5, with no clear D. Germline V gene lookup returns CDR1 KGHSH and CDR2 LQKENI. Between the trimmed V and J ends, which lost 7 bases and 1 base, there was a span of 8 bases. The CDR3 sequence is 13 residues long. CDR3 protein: CASFIDSNQPQHF. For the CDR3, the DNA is TGTGCCAGCTTCATCGACAGCAATCAGCCCCAGCATTTT.

Written as DNA, the CDR3 is TGTGCCGCGTTACCGGGACAGGGGGTGATGGGGACCGGGGAGCTGTTTTTT. Protein sequence: CAALPGQGVMGTGELFF. The rearrangement joins TRBV19 to TRBJ2-2; 11 positions agree with TRBD1. The CDR3 has 17 amino acids. V was clipped by 11 bases and J by 5 bases; unmatched bases: 16. The germline gives CDR1 LNHDA, CDR2 SQIVND (reference sequence).

CDR3 loop: CASPEGRGAYNEQFF. In DNA form, the CDR3 reads TGCGCCAGCCCCGAGGGGAGGGGAGCCTACAATGAGCAGTTCTTC. The gene calls are TRBV4-1 and TRBJ2-1; 7 nucleotides line up with TRBD2. Trimming cost V 8 bases and J 2 bases; bases outside gene matches: 9. The CDR3 is made up of 15 amino acids. Germline V gene lookup returns CDR1 MGHRA and CDR2 YSYEKL.

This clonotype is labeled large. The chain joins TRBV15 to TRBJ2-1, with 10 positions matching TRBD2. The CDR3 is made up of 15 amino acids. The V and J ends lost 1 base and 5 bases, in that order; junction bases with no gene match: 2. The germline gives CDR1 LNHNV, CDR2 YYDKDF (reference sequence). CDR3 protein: CATSRGTSGDNEQFF. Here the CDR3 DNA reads TGTGCCACCAGCAGAGGAACTAGCGGGGACAATGAGCAGTTCTTC.

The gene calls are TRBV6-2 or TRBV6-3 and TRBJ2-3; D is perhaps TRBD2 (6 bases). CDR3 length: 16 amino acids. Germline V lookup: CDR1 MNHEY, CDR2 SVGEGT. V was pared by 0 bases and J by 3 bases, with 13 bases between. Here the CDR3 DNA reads TGTGCCAGCAGTTACTCTCGACGGGGGAGTACAGATACGCAGTATTTT. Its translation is CASSYSRRGSTDTQYF.

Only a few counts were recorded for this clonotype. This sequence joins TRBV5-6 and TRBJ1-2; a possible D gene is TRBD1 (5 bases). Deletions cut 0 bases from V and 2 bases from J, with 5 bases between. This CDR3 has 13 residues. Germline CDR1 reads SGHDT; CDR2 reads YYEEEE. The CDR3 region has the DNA TGTGCCAGCAGCTTGGCAGGGAACTATGGCTACACCTTC. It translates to CASSLAGNYGYTF.